The TCR beta chain described here comes from a study of T-cell reconstitution after alpha-beta-depleted transplantation in children. Molecular barcoding with unique molecular identifiers was used for the TCRbeta library. A single record per CDR3 protein comes from TCRdb applying MiXCR to the PCR reads. The data hold around 190,000 distinct CDR3 sequences, with about 7% observed a single time. Germline-derived CDR1 and CDR2 are SGHTA and FQGNSA. The CDR3 length is 14 residues. Losses at the gene ends were 4 bases for V and 7 bases for J; bases not matched to a gene: 7. This clonotype was recorded many times.

The source material was PBMCs, sampled before TCRalphabeta/CD19-depleted stem cell transplant. The chain uses TRBV7-2 and TRBJ1-2; 9 nucleotides line up with TRBD1. This TCR was sampled from a boy between 2 and 10 years old with acute lymphoblastic leukemia, due to receive a stem cell transplant. The CDR3 sequence: CASSSGTGSSGYTF. The CDR3 coding sequence is TGTGCCAGCAGCTCCGGGACAGGGAGTTCTGGCTACACCTTC.